A single sample is the source of the 17 T cell receptor beta chains below, sequenced in a study of blood T cell repertoires in COVID-19. Produced via immunoSEQ multiplex PCR; TCRdb's table is partial and in-frame only. Of under 250,000 clones listed, around 81% are singletons. The sample consisted of peripheral blood. Receptor source: an older woman with acute or convalescent COVID-19.

CDR3 region: CASSEGEWEGLGTEAFF. Here the CDR3 DNA reads TGTGCCAGCAGTGAAGGTGAATGGGAGGGGCTGGGCACTGAAGCTTTCTTT. The chain joins TRBV6-1 to TRBJ1-1; a possible D gene is TRBD1 (5 bases). The CDR3 has 17 residues. CDR1 MNHNS and CDR2 SASEGT come from the germline V gene. Deletions cut 1 base from V and 4 bases from J, with 19 bases between.

The chain combines TRBV7-3 with TRBJ2-5; D is uncertain. CDR1 and CDR2 (germline): SGHTA, FQGTGA. The V and J ends lost 5 bases and 6 bases respectively, with 16 bases between them. The CDR3 spans 14 residues. The CDR3 loop is CASSDSGSSQTQYF. The CDR3 coding sequence is TGTGCCAGCAGCGATTCCGGGTCCTCACAGACCCAGTACTTC.

J is TRBJ1-1 and V is TRBV20-1; D is possibly TRBD1 (5 bases). CDR1 is DFQATT, CDR2 SNEGSKA, per germline (reference sequence). The CDR3 loop spans 11 amino acids. The CDR3 region is CSAGGGTEAFF. Here the CDR3 DNA reads TGCAGCGCTGGGGGGGGCACTGAAGCTTTCTTT.

V usage is TRBV6-1 and J usage is TRBJ2-5; 7 nucleotides agree with TRBD1. V was clipped by 2 bases and J by 4 bases; unmatched bases: 10. The CDR3 is made up of 16 amino acids. From germline, CDR1 is MNHNS and CDR2 SASEGT. The CDR3 DNA follows: TGTGCCAGCAGTGAAAAGAGAGACAGGGTAGGAGAGACCCAGTACTTC. Its translation is CASSEKRDRVGETQYF.

The chain couples TRBV5-1 to TRBJ2-1, with 12 bases fitting TRBD2. Germline loops: CDR1 SGHRS, CDR2 YFSETQ. CDR3 size: 16 residues. Trimming at V came to 1 base and at J to 4 bases, leaving 3 bases not matched to a gene. CDR3 sequence: CASSLPSGGAYNEQFF. In nucleotides, the CDR3 is TGCGCCAGCAGCTTGCCTAGCGGGGGGGCGTACAATGAGCAGTTCTTC.

The chain has TRBV6-6 and TRBJ1-6; D may be TRBD1 (5 bases). The ends were cut back, 6 bases at V and 0 bases at J, with 21 bases in the middle. This CDR3 is 19 amino acids long. Germline-derived CDR1 and CDR2 are MNHNY and SVGAGI (reference sequence). The CDR3 DNA reads TGTGCCAGCAGCTTTGGGGGAAGGGGACTTAGCTCCTATAATTCACCCCTCCACTTT. Translating gives CASSFGGRGLSSYNSPLHF.

The V call is TRBV5-6, the J call TRBJ1-6; no clear D gene. The CDR3 has 15 amino acids. Germline CDR1 reads SGHDT; CDR2 reads YYEEEE. Trimming took 3 bases from V and 3 from J, leaving 10 bases between them. CDR3 region: CASSWAQLYNSPLHF. The CDR3 bases are TGTGCCAGCAGCTGGGCGCAGCTCTATAATTCACCCCTCCACTTT.

J is TRBJ2-1 and V is TRBV2; TRBD2 matches at 9 bases. The germline gives CDR1 SNHLY, CDR2 FYNNEI. This CDR3 is 13 amino acids long. V was clipped by 7 bases and J by 5 bases; unmatched bases: 3. The CDR3 here is CASTTSGDNEQFF. Written as DNA, the CDR3 is TGTGCCAGCACGACTAGCGGCGACAATGAGCAGTTCTTC.

The rearrangement links TRBV5-4 to TRBJ1-6, with no clear D. Trimming removed 5 bases from V and 7 bases from J, with 13 bases in between. CDR1 and CDR2 (germline): SGHNT, YYREEE (reference sequence). This CDR3 has 14 residues. CDR3 DNA sequence: TGTGCCAGCAGAACCGGGGTTCAGAATTCACCCCTCCACTTT. This gives the protein CASRTGVQNSPLHF.

There are a few counts of this clone. The rearrangement uses TRBV2 and TRBJ1-2; D uncertain. This CDR3 has 15 amino acids. The germline V gene has CDR1 SNHLY and CDR2 FYNNEI. Trimming stripped 7 bases from V and 8 bases from J, with 23 bases between. The CDR3 bases are TGTGCCAGCACTATTTCCCCGGTCTCCACGGGGGGCTACACCTTC. Translated, it gives CASTISPVSTGGYTF. Full variable domain (missing parts from reference TRBV2 and TRBJ1-2): EPEVTQTPSHQVTQMGQEVILRCVPISNHLYFYWYRQILGQKVEFLVSFYNNEISEKSEIFDDQFSVERPDGSNFTLKIRSTKLEDSAMYFCASTISPVSTGGYTFGSGTRLTVV.

The chain links TRBV6-5 to TRBJ2-7; 8 bases map to TRBD1. After removal of 5 bases from V and 3 bases from J, the junction contained 9 bases not matched to a gene. Per the germline V gene, CDR1 is MNHEY and CDR2 is SVGAGI. The CDR3 is 15 residues long. The CDR3, as DNA: TGTGCCAGCAGTACCACCCCGACAGGGGACTACGAGCAGTACTTC. It yields the protein CASSTTPTGDYEQYF.

The chain has TRBV15 and TRBJ2-1; TRBD2 aligns across 11 bases. Trimming took 0 bases from V and 9 from J; bases not matched to a gene: 4. The germline CDR1 and CDR2 sequences are LNHNV and YYDKDF (reference sequence). This CDR3 has 15 amino acids. The CDR3 spells CATSRDGLAGIEQFF. CDR3 coding DNA: TGTGCCACCAGCAGAGATGGACTAGCGGGTATTGAGCAGTTCTTC.

V is TRBV10-3 and J is TRBJ1-3, with 7 bases lining up with TRBD1. The CDR3 spans 17 residues. Trimming at V came to 5 bases and at J to 0 bases, leaving 10 bases not matched to a gene. Looked up from germline, CDR1 is ENHRY and CDR2 is SYGVKD. The CDR3 here is CAISRQGGGVSGNTIYF. As DNA, the CDR3 is TGTGCCATCAGTAGGCAGGGGGGAGGCGTCTCTGGAAACACCATATATTTT.

The chain couples TRBV5-1 to TRBJ2-7; 8 nucleotides match TRBD1. CDR1 is SGHRS, CDR2 YFSETQ, per germline. Germline trimming cut 5 bases from V and 4 bases from J; bases unmatched to any gene: 14. CDR3 length: 16 residues. In nucleotides, the CDR3 is TGCGCCAGCAGGACCTCCCCGACAGGGGCAATATACGAGCAGTACTTC. It is translated as CASRTSPTGAIYEQYF.

The chain joins TRBV5-6 to TRBJ2-1; a weak D match, TRBD1 (6 bases). The germline CDR1 and CDR2 sequences are SGHDT and YYEEEE. V lost 2 bases to trimming and J lost 7 bases, with 13 bases between them. The CDR3 loop spans 14 amino acids. The CDR3 region has the DNA TGTGCCAGCAGCTTCAGGGGTCGTAGGAATGAGCAGTTCTTC. The encoded protein is CASSFRGRRNEQFF.

A word on this clone: The same CDR3 is also encoded by other DNA sequences in this sample. The J gene is TRBJ2-3, the V gene TRBV6-5, with a tentative D call TRBD2 (7 bases). The CDR3 length is 13 residues. V lost 5 bases and J 3 bases, leaving 9 bases between the germline ends. The germline gives CDR1 MNHEY, CDR2 SVGAGI. CDR3 sequence (DNA): TGTGCCAGCAGTAGGGGGGGGACAGATACGCAGTATTTT. Its translation: CASSRGGTDTQYF.

The CDR3: CASSFQTIAGGFSNEQFF. CDR3 coding DNA: TGTGCCAGCAGCTTCCAGACGATAGCGGGGGGGTTCTCCAATGAGCAGTTCTTC. The chain recombines TRBV7-9 with TRBJ2-1; 11 bases line up with TRBD2. Trimming removed 3 bases from V and 6 bases from J; junction bases left unmatched: 13. The CDR3 loop spans 18 amino acids. CDR1 is SEHNR, CDR2 FQNEAQ, per germline (reference sequence).